The 10 T cell receptor beta chains below come from one sample, sequenced in a study of T cells after yellow fever vaccination. MiXCR, run by TCRdb on the 5' RACE reads, gives a single entry per CDR3 protein. The sample yields approximately 300,000 distinct CDR3 sequences, over 8% seen once. This material consisted of PBMCs, taken on the day of the first yellow fever vaccination. These receptors were obtained from a man aged 18-30 years who received the YFV17D yellow fever vaccine.

This clonotype was observed a handful of times. The rearrangement links TRBV24-1 to TRBJ2-5; D is uncertain. The CDR3 is 14 amino acids. Trimming removed 3 bases at V and 5 bases at J, with 12 bases between. Germline CDR1 KGHDR, CDR2 SFDVKD. CDR3 nucleotides: TGTGCCACCAGTGATCCTCGTGCTGCGGAGACCCAGTACTTC. It yields the protein CATSDPRAAETQYF.

There are a few counts of this clonotype. The rearrangement joins TRBV6-4 to TRBJ2-3; TRBD2 agrees at 12 bases. V gave up 4 bases and J gave up 2 bases; unmatched junction bases: 4. Per germline, CDR1 MRHNA and CDR2 SNTAGT. The CDR3 length is 16 residues. Here the CDR3 DNA reads TGTGCCAGCAGTGCTAGCGGGGGGGATTCCACAGATACGCAGTATTTT. Protein product: CASSASGGDSTDTQYF.

The CDR3 DNA reads TGTGCCAGCAGTGCGGACAGGGGACGGGAGACCCAGTACTTC. It codes for CASSADRGRETQYF. The genes are TRBV5-8 and TRBJ2-5; 9 bases align to TRBD1. The ends lost 5 bases at V and 5 bases at J; junction bases unmatched: 7. CDR1 SGHTS and CDR2 YDEGEE come from the germline V gene. The CDR3 covers 14 residues.

The sample holds a few counts of this clonotype. The CDR3, as DNA: TGTGCCAGTAGTTTAACAGGAGATCTCGGGCAGTACTTC. This gives the protein CASSLTGDLGQYF. The rearrangement uses TRBV19 and TRBJ2-7; a possible D gene is TRBD1 (5 bases). V was clipped by 5 bases and J by 9 bases, with 17 bases between them. Germline CDR1 LNHDA, CDR2 SQIVND (reference sequence). The CDR3 consists of 13 residues. Combining the CDR3 with reference TRBV19 and TRBJ2-7 gives the whole variable domain DGGITQSPKYLFRKEGQNVTLSCEQNLNHDAMYWYRQDPGQGLRLIYYSQIVNDFQKGDIAEGYSVSREKKESFPLTVTSAQKNPTAFYLCASSLTGDLGQYFGPGTRLTVT.

This clonotype was seen ten or more times. The V gene is TRBV7-2, the J gene TRBJ2-1, with 9 bases matching TRBD1. Per germline, CDR1 SGHTA and CDR2 FQGNSA. The CDR3 is made up of 16 amino acids. V was clipped by 5 bases and J by 3 bases; unmatched bases: 8. CDR3: CASSPKGQGYYNEQFF. CDR3 sequence (DNA): TGTGCCAGCAGCCCCAAGGGACAGGGATACTACAATGAGCAGTTCTTC.

The chain joins TRBV25-1 to TRBJ2-7; D possibly corresponds to TRBD1 (6 bases). The V gene's germline CDR1 is MGHDK and CDR2 SYGVNS. CDR3 length: 14 amino acids. Trimming removed 3 bases from V and 2 bases from J, with 11 bases in between. DNA for the CDR3: TGTGCCAGCAGTGAGTCCGACAGGCCCTACGAGCAGTACGTC. This encodes CASSESDRPYEQYV.

There are a few counts of this clonotype. V gene TRBV6-2 or TRBV6-3 combines with J gene TRBJ2-7, with D possibly matching TRBD2 (6 bases). Trimming pared 4 bases from V and 2 bases from J, leaving 9 bases between. CDR3 length equals 13 residues. CDR1 is MNHEY and CDR2 is SVGEGT in the germline V gene. The CDR3 bases are TGTGCCAGCAGTTGGGCGGGAACCTACGAGCAGTACTTC. It encodes CASSWAGTYEQYF.

This clonotype was counted a few times. The chain joins TRBV2 to TRBJ2-2; TRBD1 matches at 9 bases. The CDR3 loop spans 16 amino acids. Unmatched junction bases numbered 5, after V lost 6 bases and J lost 0 bases. From germline, CDR1 is SNHLY and CDR2 FYNNEI. CDR3 sequence (DNA): TGTGCCAGCAGCCCACAGGGGGCCGCGAACACCGGGGAGCTGTTTTTT. It yields the protein CASSPQGAANTGELFF. The whole variable domain, filled in from reference TRBV2 and TRBJ2-2, reads EPEVTQTPSHQVTQMGQEVILRCVPISNHLYFYWYRQILGQKVEFLVSFYNNEISEKSEIFDDQFSVERPDGSNFTLKIRSTKLEDSAMYFCASSPQGAANTGELFFGEGSRLTVL.

In its sample, this clonotype was seen a few times. The chain uses TRBV7-9 and TRBJ1-3; the D is unclear. The V end lost 1 base, the J end lost 1 base, and 11 bases lay between the germline ends. The CDR3 contains 16 residues. The germline V gene encodes CDR1 SEHNR and CDR2 FQNEAQ (reference sequence). The CDR3 is CASSLGSLGSGNTIYF. CDR3 coding DNA: TGTGCCAGCAGCTTAGGGTCTTTGGGGTCTGGAAACACCATATATTTT.

In this sample, this clonotype turned up a few times. The chain is built from TRBV5-1 and TRBJ2-7; 7 bases are shared with TRBD2. CDR1 SGHRS and CDR2 YFSETQ come from the germline V gene. The CDR3 covers 14 residues. The trim removed 5 bases at V and 6 bases at J, leaving 11 bases unmatched. The CDR3 protein is CASRPRGDPGEQYF. CDR3 coding DNA: TGCGCCAGCAGGCCTCGGGGGGATCCAGGCGAGCAGTACTTC.